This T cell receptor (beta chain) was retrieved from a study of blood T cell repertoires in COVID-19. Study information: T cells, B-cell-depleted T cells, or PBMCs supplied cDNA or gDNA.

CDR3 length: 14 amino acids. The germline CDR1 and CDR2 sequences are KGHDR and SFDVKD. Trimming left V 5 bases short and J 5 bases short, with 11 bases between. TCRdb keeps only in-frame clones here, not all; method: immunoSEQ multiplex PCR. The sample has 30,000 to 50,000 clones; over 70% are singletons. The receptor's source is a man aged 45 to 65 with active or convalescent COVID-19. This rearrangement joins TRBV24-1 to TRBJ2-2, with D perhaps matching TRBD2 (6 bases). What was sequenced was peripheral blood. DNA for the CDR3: TGTGCCACCAGTGCGCAGGGAGGTACCGGGGAGCTGTTTTTT. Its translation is CATSAQGGTGELFF.